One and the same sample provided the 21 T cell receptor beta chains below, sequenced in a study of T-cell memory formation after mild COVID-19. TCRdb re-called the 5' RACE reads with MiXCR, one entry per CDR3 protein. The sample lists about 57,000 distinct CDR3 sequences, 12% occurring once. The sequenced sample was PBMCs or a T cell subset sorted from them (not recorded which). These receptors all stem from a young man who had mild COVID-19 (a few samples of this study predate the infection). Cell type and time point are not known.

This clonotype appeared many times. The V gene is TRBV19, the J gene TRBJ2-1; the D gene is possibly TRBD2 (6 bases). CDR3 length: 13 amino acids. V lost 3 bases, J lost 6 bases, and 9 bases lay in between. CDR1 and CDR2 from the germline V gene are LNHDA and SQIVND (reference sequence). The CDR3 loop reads CASSIGTANEQFF. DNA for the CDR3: TGTGCCAGTAGTATCGGGACTGCCAATGAGCAGTTCTTC. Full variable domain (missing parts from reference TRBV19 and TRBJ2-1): DGGITQSPKYLFRKEGQNVTLSCEQNLNHDAMYWYRQDPGQGLRLIYYSQIVNDFQKGDIAEGYSVSREKKESFPLTVTSAQKNPTAFYLCASSIGTANEQFFGPGTRLTVL.

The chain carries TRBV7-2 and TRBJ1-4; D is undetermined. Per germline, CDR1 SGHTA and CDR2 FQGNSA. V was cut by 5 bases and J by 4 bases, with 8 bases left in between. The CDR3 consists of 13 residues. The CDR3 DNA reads TGTGCCAGCAGCCTACAGATTAATGAAAAACTGTTTTTT. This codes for CASSLQINEKLFF.

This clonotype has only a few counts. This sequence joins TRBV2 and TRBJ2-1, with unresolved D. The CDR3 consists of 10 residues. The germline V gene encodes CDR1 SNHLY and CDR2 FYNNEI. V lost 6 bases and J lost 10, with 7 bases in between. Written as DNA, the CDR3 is TGTGCCAGCAGATTTAGGGAGCAGTTCTTC. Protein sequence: CASRFREQFF.

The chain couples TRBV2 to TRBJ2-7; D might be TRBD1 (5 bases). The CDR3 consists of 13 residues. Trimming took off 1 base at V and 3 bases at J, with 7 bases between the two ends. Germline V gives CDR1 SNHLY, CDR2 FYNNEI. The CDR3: CASSEEGIYEQYV. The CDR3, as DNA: TGTGCCAGCAGTGAAGAGGGGATCTACGAGCAGTACGTC.

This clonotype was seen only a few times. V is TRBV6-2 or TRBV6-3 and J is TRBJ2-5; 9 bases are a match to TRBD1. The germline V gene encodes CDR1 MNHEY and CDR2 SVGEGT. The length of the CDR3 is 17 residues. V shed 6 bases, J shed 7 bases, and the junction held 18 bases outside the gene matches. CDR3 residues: CASSRPRTGERGGTQYF. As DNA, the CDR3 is TGTGCCAGCAGCCGCCCTAGGACAGGGGAAAGAGGGGGGACCCAGTACTTC.

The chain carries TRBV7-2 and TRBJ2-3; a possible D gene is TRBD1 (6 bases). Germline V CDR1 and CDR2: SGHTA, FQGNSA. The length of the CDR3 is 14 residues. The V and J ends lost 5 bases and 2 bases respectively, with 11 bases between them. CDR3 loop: CASSPDSFTDTQYF. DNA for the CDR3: TGTGCCAGCAGCCCGGACAGTTTCACAGATACGCAGTATTTT.

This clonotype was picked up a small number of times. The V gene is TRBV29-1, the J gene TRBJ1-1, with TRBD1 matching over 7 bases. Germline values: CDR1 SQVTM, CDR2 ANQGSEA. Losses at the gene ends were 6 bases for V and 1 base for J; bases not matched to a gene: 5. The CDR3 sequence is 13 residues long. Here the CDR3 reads CSVSDRANTEAFF. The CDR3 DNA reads TGCAGCGTATCCGACAGGGCGAACACTGAAGCTTTCTTT.

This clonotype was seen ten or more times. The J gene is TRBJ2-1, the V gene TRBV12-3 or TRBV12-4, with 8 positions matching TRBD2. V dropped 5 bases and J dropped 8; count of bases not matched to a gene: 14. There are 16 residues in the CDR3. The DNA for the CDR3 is TGTGCCAGCAGTAACAACCGGGGGGGCGGGTCTTATGAGCAGTTCTTC. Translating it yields CASSNNRGGGSYEQFF.

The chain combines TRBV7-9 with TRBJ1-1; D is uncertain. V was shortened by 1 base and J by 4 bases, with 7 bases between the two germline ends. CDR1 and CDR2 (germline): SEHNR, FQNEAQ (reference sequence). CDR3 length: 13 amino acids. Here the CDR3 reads CASSLGEGTEAFF. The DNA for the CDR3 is TGTGCCAGCAGCTTAGGGGAGGGCACTGAAGCTTTCTTT.

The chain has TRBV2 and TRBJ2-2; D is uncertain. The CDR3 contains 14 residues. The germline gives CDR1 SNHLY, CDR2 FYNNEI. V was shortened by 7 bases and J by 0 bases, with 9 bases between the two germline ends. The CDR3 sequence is CASNGRANTGELFF. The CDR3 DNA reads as TGTGCCAGCAATGGCCGGGCGAACACCGGGGAGCTGTTTTTT.

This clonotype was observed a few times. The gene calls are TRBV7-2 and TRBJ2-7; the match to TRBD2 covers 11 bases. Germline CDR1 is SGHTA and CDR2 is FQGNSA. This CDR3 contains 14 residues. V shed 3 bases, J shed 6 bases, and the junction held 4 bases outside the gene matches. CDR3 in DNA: TGTGCCAGCAGCTTGGGACTAGCGGTAGGCGAGCAGTACTTC. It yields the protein CASSLGLAVGEQYF.

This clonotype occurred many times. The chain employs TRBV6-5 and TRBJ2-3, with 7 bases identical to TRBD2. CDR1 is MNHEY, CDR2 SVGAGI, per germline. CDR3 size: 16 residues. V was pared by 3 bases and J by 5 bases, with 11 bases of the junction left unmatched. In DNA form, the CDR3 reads TGTGCCAGCAGTTATCAGGGTGGGAGGGGACGAGATACGCAGTATTTT. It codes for CASSYQGGRGRDTQYF.

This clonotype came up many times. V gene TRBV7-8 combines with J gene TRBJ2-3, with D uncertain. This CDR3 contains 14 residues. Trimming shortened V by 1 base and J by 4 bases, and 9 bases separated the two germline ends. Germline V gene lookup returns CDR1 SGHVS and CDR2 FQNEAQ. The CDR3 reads CASSLDGPPDTQYF. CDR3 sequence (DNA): TGTGCCAGCAGCTTAGACGGCCCCCCAGATACGCAGTATTTT.

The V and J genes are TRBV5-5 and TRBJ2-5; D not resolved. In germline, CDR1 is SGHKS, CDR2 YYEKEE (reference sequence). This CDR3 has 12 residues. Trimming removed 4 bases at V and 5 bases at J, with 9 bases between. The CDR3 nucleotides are TGTGCCAGCAGCCTGGCCTTGGAGACCCAGTACTTC. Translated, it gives CASSLALETQYF.

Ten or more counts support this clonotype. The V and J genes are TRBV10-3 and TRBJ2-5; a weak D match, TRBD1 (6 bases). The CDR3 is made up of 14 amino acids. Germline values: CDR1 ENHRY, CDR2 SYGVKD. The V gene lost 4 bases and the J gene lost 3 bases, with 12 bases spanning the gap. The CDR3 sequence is CAISGSGVEETQYF. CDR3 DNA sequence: TGTGCCATCAGTGGCTCAGGGGTTGAAGAGACCCAGTACTTC.

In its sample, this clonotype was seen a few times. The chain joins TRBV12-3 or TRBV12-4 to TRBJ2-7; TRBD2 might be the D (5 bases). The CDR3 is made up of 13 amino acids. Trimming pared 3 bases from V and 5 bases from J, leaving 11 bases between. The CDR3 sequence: CASSFGKPHEQYF. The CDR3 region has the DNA TGTGCCAGCAGTTTCGGGAAGCCACACGAGCAGTACTTC.

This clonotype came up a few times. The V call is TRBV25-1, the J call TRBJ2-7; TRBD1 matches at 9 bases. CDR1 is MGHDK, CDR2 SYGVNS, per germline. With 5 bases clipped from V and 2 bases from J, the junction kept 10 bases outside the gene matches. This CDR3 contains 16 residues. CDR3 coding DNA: TGTGCCAGCAGTCACTTCACCGGGACAGGGCCCTACGAGCAGTACGTC. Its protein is CASSHFTGTGPYEQYV.

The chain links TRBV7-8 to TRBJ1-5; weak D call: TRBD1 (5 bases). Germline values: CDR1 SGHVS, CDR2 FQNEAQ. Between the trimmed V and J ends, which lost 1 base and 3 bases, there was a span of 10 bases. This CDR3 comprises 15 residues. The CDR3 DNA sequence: TGTGCCAGCAGCTTAGGACCCGGGGCCAATCAGCCCCAGCATTTT. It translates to CASSLGPGANQPQHF.

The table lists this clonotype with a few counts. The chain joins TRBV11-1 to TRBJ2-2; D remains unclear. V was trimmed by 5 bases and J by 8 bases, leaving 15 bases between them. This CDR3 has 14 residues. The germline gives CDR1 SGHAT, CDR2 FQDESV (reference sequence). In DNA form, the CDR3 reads TGTGCCAGCAGCCCCTCGGTGGTCTTTGGGGAGCTGTTTTTT. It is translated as CASSPSVVFGELFF.

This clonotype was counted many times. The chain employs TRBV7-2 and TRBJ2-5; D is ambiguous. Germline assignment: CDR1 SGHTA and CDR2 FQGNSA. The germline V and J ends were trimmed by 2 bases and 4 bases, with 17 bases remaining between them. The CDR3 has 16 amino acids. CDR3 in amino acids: CASSLWDTGPLETQYF. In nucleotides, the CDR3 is TGTGCCAGCAGCTTATGGGATACTGGCCCCCTAGAGACCCAGTACTTC.

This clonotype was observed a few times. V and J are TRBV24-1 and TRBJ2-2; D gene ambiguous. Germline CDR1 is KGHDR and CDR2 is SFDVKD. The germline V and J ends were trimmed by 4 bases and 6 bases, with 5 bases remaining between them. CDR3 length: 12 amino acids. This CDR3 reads CATSEAPGELFF. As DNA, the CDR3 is TGTGCCACCAGTGAGGCCCCCGGGGAGCTGTTTTTT.